This T cell receptor (beta chain) is from a study of CD8+CD57+ T cells in acquired aplastic anemia. CDR3 length equals 15 residues. V shed 3 bases and J shed 9 bases, with 16 bases lying between them. The V gene's germline CDR1 is SGDLS and CDR2 YYNGEE. Genomic DNA provided the template from which TCR beta VDJ and CDR3 profiles were obtained. A single record per CDR3 protein comes from TCRdb applying MiXCR to the reads. The table includes 250,000 to 350,000 distinct CDR3 sequences, roughly 59% detected once. Before being chosen for sequencing, patients had shown CD8+CD57+ cell expansion by flow cytometry. In all patients, the disease was severe acquired aplastic anemia.

The rearrangement uses TRBV9 and TRBJ1-6, with D possibly TRBD1 on 5 matching bases. Sequenced input: sorted CD4+, CD8+, or CD8+CD57+ T cells (not recorded which) from PBMCs. The TCR sequence derives from a human donor with aplastic anemia. The CDR3 DNA is TGTGCCAGCAGCGCAATTGGGGGTGAGGCTTCACCCCTCCACTTT. Its protein product is CASSAIGGEASPLHF. Full variable domain (outside the CDR3, taken from reference TRBV9 and TRBJ1-6): DSGVTQTPKHLITATGQRVTLRCSPRSGDLSVYWYQQSLDQGLQFLIQYYNGEERAKGNILERFSAQQFPDLHSELNLSSLELGDSALYFCASSAIGGEASPLHFGNGTRLTVT.